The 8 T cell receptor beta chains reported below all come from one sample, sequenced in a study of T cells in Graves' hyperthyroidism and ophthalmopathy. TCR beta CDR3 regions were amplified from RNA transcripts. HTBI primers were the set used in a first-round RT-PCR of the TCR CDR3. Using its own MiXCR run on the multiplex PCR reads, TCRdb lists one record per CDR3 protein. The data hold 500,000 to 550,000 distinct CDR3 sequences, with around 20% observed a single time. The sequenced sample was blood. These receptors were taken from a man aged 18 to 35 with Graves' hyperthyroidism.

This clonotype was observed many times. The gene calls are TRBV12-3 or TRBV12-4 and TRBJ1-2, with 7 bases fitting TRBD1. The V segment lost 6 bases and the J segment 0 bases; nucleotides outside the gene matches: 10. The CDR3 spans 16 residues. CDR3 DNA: TGTGCCAGCAGCCCCGACCGGGACAGAACTAACTATGGCTACACCTTC. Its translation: CASSPDRDRTNYGYTF.

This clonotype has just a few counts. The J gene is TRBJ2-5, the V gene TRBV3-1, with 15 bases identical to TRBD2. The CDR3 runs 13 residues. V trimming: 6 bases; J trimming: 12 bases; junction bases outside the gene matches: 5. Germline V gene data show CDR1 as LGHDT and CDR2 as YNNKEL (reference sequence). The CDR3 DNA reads TGTGCCAGCAGAGGGACTAGCGGGGGGTCAAAGTACTTC. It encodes CASRGTSGGSKYF.

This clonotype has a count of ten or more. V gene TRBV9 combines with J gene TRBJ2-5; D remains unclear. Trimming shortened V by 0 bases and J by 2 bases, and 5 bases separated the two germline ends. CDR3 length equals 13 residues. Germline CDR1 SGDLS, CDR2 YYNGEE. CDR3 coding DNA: TGTGCCAGCAGCGTAGGCACACAAGAGACCCAGTACTTC. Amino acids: CASSVGTQETQYF.

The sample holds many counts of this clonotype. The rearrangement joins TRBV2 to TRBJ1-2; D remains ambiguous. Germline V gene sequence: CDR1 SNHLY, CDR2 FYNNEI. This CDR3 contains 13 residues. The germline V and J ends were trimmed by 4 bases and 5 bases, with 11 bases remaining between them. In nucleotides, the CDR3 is TGTGCCAGCAGTGTGCAGGACTTTTATGGCTACACCTTC. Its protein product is CASSVQDFYGYTF.

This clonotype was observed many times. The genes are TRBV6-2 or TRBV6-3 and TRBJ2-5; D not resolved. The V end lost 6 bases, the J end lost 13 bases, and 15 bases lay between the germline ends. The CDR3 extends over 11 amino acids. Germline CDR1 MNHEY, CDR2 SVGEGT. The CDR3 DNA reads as TGTGCCAGCAGCGAGAGTCGGTCTTCGTACTTC. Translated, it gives CASSESRSSYF.

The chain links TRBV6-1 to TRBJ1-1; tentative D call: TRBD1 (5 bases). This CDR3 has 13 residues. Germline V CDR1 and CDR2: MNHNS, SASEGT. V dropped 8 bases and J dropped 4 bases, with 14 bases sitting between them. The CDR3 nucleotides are TGTGCCAGCCGTGGTCCGAGGGGCACTGAAGCTTTCTTT. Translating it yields CASRGPRGTEAFF.

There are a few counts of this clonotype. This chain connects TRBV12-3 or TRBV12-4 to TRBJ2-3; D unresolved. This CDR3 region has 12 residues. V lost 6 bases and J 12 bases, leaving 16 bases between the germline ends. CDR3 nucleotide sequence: TGTGCCAGCAGCCTCGGGCGTGCAATACAGTATTTT. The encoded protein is CASSLGRAIQYF.

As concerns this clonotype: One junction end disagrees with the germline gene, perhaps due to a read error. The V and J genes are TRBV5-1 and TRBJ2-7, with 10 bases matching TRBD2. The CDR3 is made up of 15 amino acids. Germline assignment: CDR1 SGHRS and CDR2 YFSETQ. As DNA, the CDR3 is TGCGCCAGCAGCCGAGATGGGCTAGCGGGGGACCGGCGGAACTTC. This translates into CASSRDGLAGDRRNF.